A selection of T cell receptor beta chains follows, all from one sample in a study of T cells expressing NK-cell markers. One entry per CDR3 protein, without DNA, is what TCRdb gives after re-calling the 5' RACE reads. Its clone listing holds 200,000 to 300,000 distinct CDR3 sequences. The sequencing input was blood T cells: a sorted CD56 or NKG2C T cell subset, CD4+ or CD8+ T cells, or bulk PBMC T cells (not recorded which). The receptor set was obtained from a man aged 18 to 29 in good health. CDR3s include the opening cysteine and the closing phenylalanine or tryptophan. Fields, in order: J gene, V gene, CDR3 protein.

>TRBJ2-7|TRBV5-5
CASSLISDFVGYEQYF
>TRBJ1-4|TRBV20-1
CSAALREKLFF
>TRBJ2-3|TRBV7-2
CASTSGLGRASTDTQYF
>TRBJ1-2|TRBV11-2
CASSPISAGTAYGYTF
>TRBJ2-1|TRBV9
CASSPRLADTYNEQFF
>TRBJ2-1|TRBV13
CASSPINPRLAGTYNEQFF
>TRBJ1-1|TRBV7-6
CASSYRVRTEAFF
>TRBJ2-7|TRBV12-3/TRBV12-4
CASSFRPGQGDYEQYF
>TRBJ1-6|TRBV5-6
CASSSYNSPLHF
>TRBJ1-5|TRBV2
CASRQGLSNQPQHF
>TRBJ2-2|TRBV11-2
CASSARVAGRITGELFF
>TRBJ2-2|TRBV11-2
CASSLYHSARYTGELFF
>TRBJ2-5|TRBV10-3
CAIKAGAGETQYF
>TRBJ2-1|TRBV25-1
CASSEPGLAVTGSYNEQFF
>TRBJ1-1|TRBV29-1
CSVEMRQTITEAFF
>TRBJ1-2|TRBV12-3/TRBV12-4
CASSFPGSYTF
>TRBJ2-5|TRBV29-1
CSVGQGSRETQYF
>TRBJ1-4|TRBV11-3
CASSRVGSNEKLFF
>TRBJ2-1|TRBV29-1
CSVEETGQGAYNEQFF
>TRBJ1-6|TRBV29-1
CSAGWYTRDSPLHF
>TRBJ2-7|TRBV7-9
CASSPRRASGIPEQYF
>TRBJ2-3|TRBV28
CASSSWTSGIKDTQYF
>TRBJ2-1|TRBV7-9
CASSLRSSGSAEFF
>TRBJ2-1|TRBV12-3/TRBV12-4
CASSLSPLIPNEQFF
>TRBJ1-1|TRBV2
CASSLEGNQNTEAFF
>TRBJ1-5|TRBV15
CATSGGQIGNQPQHF
>TRBJ2-3|TRBV3-1
CASSERKTSTDTQYF
>TRBJ2-2|TRBV10-3
CAISESGDILNTGELFF
>TRBJ2-1|TRBV11-2
CASRSDIGSGRSYNEQFF
>TRBJ2-1|TRBV4-2
CASSPYRGLAGVNNEQFF
>TRBJ1-1|TRBV19
CASSSGQGPNTEAFF
>TRBJ1-2|TRBV7-9
CASSFPRTGYYGYTF
>TRBJ2-7|TRBV7-9
CATGAGGSYEQYF
>TRBJ2-6|TRBV11-1
CASCPSSGANVLTF
>TRBJ1-1|TRBV30
CAWSRRVDTEAFF
>TRBJ2-3|TRBV20-1
CSANGRGTDTQYF
>TRBJ2-1|TRBV12-3/TRBV12-4
CASTRQGGTGEQFF
>TRBJ1-4|TRBV2
CASSGQEKLFF
>TRBJ2-5|TRBV12-3/TRBV12-4
CASSLGDRIETQYF
>TRBJ2-3|TRBV30
CAWSRTSGTDTQYF
>TRBJ2-1|TRBV5-1
CASSLGGTSGPYNEQFF
>TRBJ2-5|TRBV15
CATSRDRTMARETQYF
>TRBJ2-5|TRBV5-4
CASSLAGRGQETQYF
>TRBJ2-1|TRBV5-1
CASSLAWGSDNEQFF
>TRBJ1-4|TRBV25-1
CASSEVGVMEKLFF
>TRBJ1-2|TRBV29-1
CSVKDYFRYGYTF
>TRBJ2-3|TRBV24-1
CATSEPGRDSTDTQYF
>TRBJ2-5|TRBV20-1
CSARYREAKETQYF
>TRBJ2-3|TRBV7-9
CASSLGSGGVAQYF
>TRBJ2-7|TRBV12-3/TRBV12-4
CASSLVGGASSYEQYF
>TRBJ2-5|TRBV7-3
CASSATGTDGETQYF
>TRBJ1-1|TRBV7-8
CASSSVRVSANTEAFF
>TRBJ2-1|TRBV6-5
CASSYSLASGYNEQFF
>TRBJ2-1|TRBV28
CASSTPGQGLNEQFF
>TRBJ1-2|TRBV12-3/TRBV12-4
CASSLGGRDSGSDGYTF
>TRBJ2-1|TRBV7-9
CASSLALAGEGNEQFF